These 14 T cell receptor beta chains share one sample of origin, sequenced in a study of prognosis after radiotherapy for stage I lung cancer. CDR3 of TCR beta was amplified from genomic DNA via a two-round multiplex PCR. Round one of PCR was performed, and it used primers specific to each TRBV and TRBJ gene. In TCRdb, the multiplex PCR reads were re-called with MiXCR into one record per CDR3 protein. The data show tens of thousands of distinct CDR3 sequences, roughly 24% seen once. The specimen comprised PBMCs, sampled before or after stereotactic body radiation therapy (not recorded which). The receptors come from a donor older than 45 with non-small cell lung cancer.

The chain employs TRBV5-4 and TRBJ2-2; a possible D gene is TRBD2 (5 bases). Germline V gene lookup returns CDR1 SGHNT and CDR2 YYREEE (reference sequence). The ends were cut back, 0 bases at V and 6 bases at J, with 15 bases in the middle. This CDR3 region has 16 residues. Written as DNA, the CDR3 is TGTGCCAGCAGCTTGGTGGGAGATATCTGGGCCGGGGAGCTGTTTTTT. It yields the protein CASSLVGDIWAGELFF. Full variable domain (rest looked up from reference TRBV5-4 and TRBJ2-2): ETGVTQSPTHLIKTRGQQVTLRCSSQSGHNTVSWYQQALGQGPQFIFQYYREEENGRGNFPPRFSGLQFPNYSSELNVNALELDDSALYLCASSLVGDIWAGELFFGEGSRLTVL.

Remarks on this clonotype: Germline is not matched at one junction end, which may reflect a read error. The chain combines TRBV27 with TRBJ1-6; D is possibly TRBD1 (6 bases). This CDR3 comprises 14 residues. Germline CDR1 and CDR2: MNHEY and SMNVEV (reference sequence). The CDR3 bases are TGTGCCAGCCGAAGGGACACCTCACATTCACCCCTCCAGTTT. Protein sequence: CASRRDTSHSPLQF.

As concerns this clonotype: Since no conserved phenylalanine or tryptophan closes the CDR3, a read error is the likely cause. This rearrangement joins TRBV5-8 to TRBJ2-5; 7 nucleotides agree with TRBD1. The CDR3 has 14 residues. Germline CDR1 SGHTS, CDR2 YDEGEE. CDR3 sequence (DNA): TGCGCCAGCAGACGGGACAGCCTCCAAGAGACCCAGTACTCC. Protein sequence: CASRRDSLQETQYS.

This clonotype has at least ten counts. The CDR3 region is CSVISGANVLTF. The CDR3 DNA is TGCAGCGTTATTTCCGGGGCCAACGTCCTGACTTTC. The rearrangement uses TRBV29-1 and TRBJ2-6, with D hard to call. The V and J ends lost 5 bases and 4 bases respectively, with 6 bases between them. There are 12 residues in the CDR3. Per the germline V gene, CDR1 is SQVTM and CDR2 is ANQGSEA.

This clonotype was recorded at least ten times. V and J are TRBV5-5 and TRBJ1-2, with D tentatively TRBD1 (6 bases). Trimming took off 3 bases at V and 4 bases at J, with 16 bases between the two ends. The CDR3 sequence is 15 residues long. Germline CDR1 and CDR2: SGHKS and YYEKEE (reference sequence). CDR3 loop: CASSSQQGLGYGYTF. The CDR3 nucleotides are TGTGCCAGCAGCTCACAACAGGGTTTGGGCTATGGCTACACCTTC.

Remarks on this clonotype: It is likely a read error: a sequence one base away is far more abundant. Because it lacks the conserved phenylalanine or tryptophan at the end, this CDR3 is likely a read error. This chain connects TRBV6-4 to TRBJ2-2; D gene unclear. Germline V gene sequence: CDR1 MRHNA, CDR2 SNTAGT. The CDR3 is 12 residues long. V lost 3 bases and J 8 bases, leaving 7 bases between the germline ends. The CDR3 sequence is CASSDDSGELFL. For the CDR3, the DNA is TGTGCCAGCAGTGATGATTCGGGGGAGCTGTTTCTT.

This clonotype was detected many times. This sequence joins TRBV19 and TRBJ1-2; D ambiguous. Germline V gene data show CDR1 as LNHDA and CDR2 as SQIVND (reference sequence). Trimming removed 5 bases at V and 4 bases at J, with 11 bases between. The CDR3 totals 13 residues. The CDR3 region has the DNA TGTGCCAGTAGTCTGGGTCATTCCTATGGCTACACCTTC. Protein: CASSLGHSYGYTF.

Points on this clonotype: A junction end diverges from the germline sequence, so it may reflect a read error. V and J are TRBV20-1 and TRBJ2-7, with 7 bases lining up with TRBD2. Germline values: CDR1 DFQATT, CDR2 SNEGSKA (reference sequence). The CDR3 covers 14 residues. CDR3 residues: CGAKTSGATYEQYF. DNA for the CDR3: TGCGGTGCGAAAACCAGCGGGGCGACGTACGAGCAGTACTTC.

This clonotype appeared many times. For the CDR3, the DNA is TGTGCCAGCAGCGAGGGGGACCGCTACCAAGAGACCCAGTACTTC. Its protein is CASSEGDRYQETQYF. The chain links TRBV9 to TRBJ2-5; D might be TRBD1 (6 bases). Germline CDR1 SGDLS, CDR2 YYNGEE. The CDR3 contains 15 residues. V was clipped by 3 bases and J by 0 bases, with 12 bases between them.

The CDR3 protein is CASSDPGQGAGNTIYF. The CDR3 DNA sequence: TGTGCCAGCAGCGATCCGGGACAGGGGGCGGGAAACACCATATATTTT. The chain has TRBV3-1 and TRBJ1-3; 12 bases map to TRBD1. The junction had 6 bases not matched to a gene; V was cut back by 5 bases and J by 4 bases. Per germline, CDR1 LGHDT and CDR2 YNNKEL (reference sequence). CDR3 length: 16 residues.

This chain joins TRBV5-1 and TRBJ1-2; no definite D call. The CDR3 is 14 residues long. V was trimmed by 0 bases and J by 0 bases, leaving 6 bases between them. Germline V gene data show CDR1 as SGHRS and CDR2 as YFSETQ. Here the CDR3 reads CASSLGGSNYGYTF. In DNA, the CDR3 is TGCGCCAGCAGCTTGGGAGGGTCTAACTATGGCTACACCTTC.

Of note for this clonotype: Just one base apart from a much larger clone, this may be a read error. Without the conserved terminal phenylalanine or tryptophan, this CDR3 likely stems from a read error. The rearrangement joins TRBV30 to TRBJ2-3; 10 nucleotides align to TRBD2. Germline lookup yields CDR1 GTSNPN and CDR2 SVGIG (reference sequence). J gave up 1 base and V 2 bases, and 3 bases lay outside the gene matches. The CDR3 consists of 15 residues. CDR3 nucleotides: TGTGCCTGGAGTCTCGGGACTAGCGGCACAGATACGCAGTATCTT. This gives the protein CAWSLGTSGTDTQYL.

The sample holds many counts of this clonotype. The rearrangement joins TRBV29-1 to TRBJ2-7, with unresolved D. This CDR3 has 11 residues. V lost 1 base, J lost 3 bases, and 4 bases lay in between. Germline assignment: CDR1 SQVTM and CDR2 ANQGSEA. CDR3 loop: CSVEGDYEQYF. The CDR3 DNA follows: TGCAGCGTTGAAGGTGACTACGAGCAGTACTTC.

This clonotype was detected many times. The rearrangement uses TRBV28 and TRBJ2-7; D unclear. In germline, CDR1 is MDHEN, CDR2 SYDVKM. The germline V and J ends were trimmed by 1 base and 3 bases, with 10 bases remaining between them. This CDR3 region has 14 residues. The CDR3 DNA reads TGTGCCAGCAGTTTATTCTCGGGCAGCTACGAGCAGTACTTC. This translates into CASSLFSGSYEQYF.